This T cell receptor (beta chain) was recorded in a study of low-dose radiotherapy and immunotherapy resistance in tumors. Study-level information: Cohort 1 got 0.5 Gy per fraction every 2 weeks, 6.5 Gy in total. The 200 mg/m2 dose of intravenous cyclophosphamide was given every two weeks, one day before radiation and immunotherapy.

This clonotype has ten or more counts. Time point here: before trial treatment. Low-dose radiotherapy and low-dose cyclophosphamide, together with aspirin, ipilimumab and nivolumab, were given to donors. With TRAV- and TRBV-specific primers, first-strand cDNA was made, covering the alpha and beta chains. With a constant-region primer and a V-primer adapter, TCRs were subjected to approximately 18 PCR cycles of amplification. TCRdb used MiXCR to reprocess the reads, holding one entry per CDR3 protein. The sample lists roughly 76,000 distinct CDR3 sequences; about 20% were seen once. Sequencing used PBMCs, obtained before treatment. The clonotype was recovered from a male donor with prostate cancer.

CDR3 protein: CASKDQGKADTQYF. CDR3 nucleotide sequence: TGTGCCAGTAAGGATCAGGGAAAAGCAGATACGCAGTATTTT. The chain couples TRBV19 to TRBJ2-3; tentative D call: TRBD1 (5 bases). With 7 bases removed from V and 4 bases from J, the gap between germline ends came to 15 bases. Germline assignment: CDR1 LNHDA and CDR2 SQIVND (reference sequence). The CDR3 is made up of 14 amino acids.